This TCR beta chain was documented in a study of monozygotic twins with cystic fibrosis. Study-wide context: Libraries were built from approximately 3 micrograms of fragmented DNA using 15 PCR cycles. Study-wide points: Co-twins had the most similar V usage for 13 of 16 pairs, J for 8.

The ends lost 7 bases at V and 4 bases at J; junction bases unmatched: 9. CDR1 is LNHDA, CDR2 SQIVND, per germline (reference sequence). The CDR3 is 14 residues long. Repertoires were generated with immunoSEQ multiplex PCR, while TCRdb's copy carries only in-frame clones and drops some. The sample consists of tens of thousands of clones, under 90% of them appearing once. As for this clone: Its antigen is still unknown.

This clonotype was obtained from a girl aged 2 to 10 with cystic fibrosis. Sequencing was done on a sample of blood. This chain uses TRBV19 with TRBJ1-1, with 7 bases identical to TRBD1. CDR3 region: CASITQGRLTEAFF. CDR3 nucleotides: TGTGCCAGTATCACACAGGGGCGGCTCACTGAAGCTTTCTTT.